Given below is one T cell receptor (beta chain) in context. The sample belongs to a study of T cells expressing NK-cell markers. This CDR3 has 12 residues. Germline loops: CDR1 LGHDT, CDR2 YNNKEL (reference sequence). Generation of TCR beta cDNA was performed by 5'RACE template switching incorporating UMIs. Reprocessing the 5' RACE reads, TCRdb reports a single entry for every CDR3 protein and omits DNA. This table holds 350,000 to 400,000 distinct CDR3 sequences. The sample comprised blood T cells: a sorted CD56 or NKG2C T cell subset, CD4+ or CD8+ T cells, or bulk PBMC T cells (not recorded which). The V gene is TRBV3-1, the J gene TRBJ2-3. The sequence derives from a woman aged 45-65 years in good health. The CDR3: CASSQAGSTQYF.